The next 21 T cell receptor beta chains were all read from a single sample in a study of CD8+CD57+ T cells in acquired aplastic anemia. Profiling of TCR beta VDJ combinations and CDR3 sequences used genomic DNA as template. TCRdb reanalysed the reads using MiXCR and keeps one entry per CDR3 protein. The sample contains some 200,000 distinct CDR3 sequences, roughly 50% of which appear only once. The authors sequenced patients whose flow cytometry had shown CD8+CD57+ cell expansion. Sequencing was carried out using sorted CD4+, CD8+, or CD8+CD57+ T cells (not recorded which) from PBMCs. The receptors were sampled from a human donor with aplastic anemia.

This clonotype occurred many times. The chain has TRBV19 and TRBJ2-7, with 9 positions matching TRBD2. The CDR3 runs to 14 residues. V was pared by 3 bases and J by 2 bases, with 2 bases of the junction left unmatched. The germline CDR1 and CDR2 sequences are LNHDA and SQIVND (reference sequence). The CDR3 is CASSIVAGAYEQYF. The CDR3 bases are TGTGCCAGTAGTATCGTAGCGGGGGCCTACGAGCAGTACTTC.

The chain recombines TRBV14 with TRBJ2-5; D is unclear. There are 13 residues in the CDR3. Germline-derived CDR1 and CDR2 are SGHDN and FVKESK. The V end was cut by 3 bases, the J end by 10 bases, with 15 bases between. The DNA of the CDR3 is TGTGCCAGCAGCCAGACCGTGAAGAGGATCCAGTACTTC. Protein: CASSQTVKRIQYF.

This clonotype was detected ten times or more. CDR3 residues: CASSLMGRGGYTF. The CDR3 DNA follows: TGTGCCAGCAGTTTAATGGGGCGGGGAGGCTACACCTTC. The rearrangement joins TRBV12-3 or TRBV12-4 to TRBJ1-2, with D possibly being TRBD1 (5 bases). This CDR3 region has 13 residues. Trimming shortened V by 2 bases and J by 8 bases, and 12 bases separated the two germline ends.

The table lists this clonotype with a few counts. The rearrangement uses TRBV18 and TRBJ1-6; 9 nucleotides align to TRBD1. This CDR3 has 17 residues. Unmatched junction bases numbered 7, after V lost 0 bases and J lost 7 bases. Germline loops: CDR1 KGHSH, CDR2 LQKENI. The chain's CDR3 is CASSPPRTGVDNSPLHF. The CDR3 coding sequence is TGTGCCAGCTCACCACCGCGGACAGGGGTAGACAATTCACCCCTCCACTTT.

The chain joins TRBV2 to TRBJ2-7, with TRBD1 identical over 8 bases. CDR1 and CDR2 from the germline V gene are SNHLY and FYNNEI. The CDR3 sequence is 15 residues long. The J segment lost 5 bases and the V segment lost 3 bases, leaving 9 bases of the junction unmatched. CDR3 region: CASSDAGQVGNEQYF. Written as DNA, the CDR3 is TGTGCCAGCAGTGACGCGGGACAGGTAGGAAACGAGCAGTACTTC.

Points on this clonotype: An end of the junction does not agree with germline; a read error may underlie this. The genes are TRBV10-2 and TRBJ2-7; 8 bases map to TRBD1. The germline V gene has CDR1 WSHSY and CDR2 SAAADI. This CDR3 region has 12 residues. The CDR3 region is CASSESIWDRIF. CDR3 nucleotide sequence: TGCGCCAGCAGTGAGTCGATATGGGACAGGATCTTC.

J is TRBJ1-1 and V is TRBV11-3; weak D call: TRBD1 (6 bases). CDR1 and CDR2 from the germline V gene are SGHNT and YENEEA. Trimming shortened V by 4 bases and J by 4 bases, and 16 bases separated the two germline ends. The CDR3 extends over 15 amino acids. In DNA, the CDR3 is TGTGCCAGCAGCTCCCGGGGAGGGGGGGGCACTGAAGCTTTCTTT. Translation gives CASSSRGGGGTEAFF.

Ten or more counts support this clonotype. This chain joins TRBV3-1 and TRBJ2-7; no clear D. V lost 1 base and J 6 bases, leaving 10 bases between the germline ends. The CDR3 covers 13 residues. Germline-derived CDR1 and CDR2 are LGHDT and YNNKEL (reference sequence). The CDR3 region is CASSQVRAGEQYF. For the CDR3, the DNA is TGTGCCAGCAGCCAAGTAAGGGCCGGCGAGCAGTACTTC.

The sample holds many counts of this clonotype. The chain is built from TRBV11-2 and TRBJ2-2; a possible D gene is TRBD2 (6 bases). The CDR3 totals 16 residues. CDR1 and CDR2 (germline): SGHAT, FQNNGV. V shed 2 bases and J shed 6 bases, with 16 bases lying between them. The CDR3 coding sequence is TGTGCCAGCAGCTTATTCCGGGGGTTAATTGCCGGGGAGCTGTTTTTT. Protein sequence: CASSLFRGLIAGELFF.

The J gene is TRBJ1-2, the V gene TRBV18; the D is unclear. The V and J ends lost 3 bases and 2 bases respectively, with 7 bases between them. From germline, CDR1 is KGHSH and CDR2 LQKENI. The CDR3 length is 13 residues. CDR3 sequence: CASSPTRNYGYTF. DNA of the CDR3: TGTGCCAGCTCACCGACCCGAAACTATGGCTACACCTTC. Based on the CDR3 plus reference TRBV18 and TRBJ1-2, the full variable domain is NAGVMQNPRHLVRRRGQEARLRCSPMKGHSHVYWYRQLPEEGLKFMVYLQKENIIDESGMPKERFSAEFPKEGPSILRIQQVVRGDSAAYFCASSPTRNYGYTFGSGTRLTVV.

This clonotype showed up many times. V is TRBV5-4 and J is TRBJ1-4, with 11 bases fitting TRBD1. V was pared by 4 bases and J by 8 bases, with 4 bases of the junction left unmatched. CDR1 and CDR2 from the germline V gene are SGHNT and YYREEE (reference sequence). CDR3 length: 14 residues. The chain's CDR3 is CASSRTGGIEKLFF. The CDR3 nucleotides read TGTGCCAGCAGCCGGACAGGGGGCATCGAAAAACTGTTTTTT.

The count of this clonotype is one. This chain links TRBV6-4 with TRBJ2-7; 8 nucleotides line up with TRBD1. Unmatched junction bases numbered 5, after V lost 0 bases and J lost 7 bases. The CDR3 has 14 amino acids. CDR1 is MRHNA, CDR2 SNTAGT, per germline. This CDR3 is CASSDSVRGPEQYF. CDR3 coding DNA: TGTGCCAGCAGTGACTCGGTCAGGGGGCCTGAGCAGTACTTC.

For this clonotype: The junction does not match germline at one end; this may be a read error. The chain combines TRBV5-1 with TRBJ2-5; TRBD1 matches 9 bases. This CDR3 region has 16 residues. In germline, CDR1 is SGHRS, CDR2 YFSETQ. As DNA, the CDR3 is TGCGCCAGCAGCTTGTCCCGGGACAGGGACCATGAGACCCAGTACTTC. Its translation: CASSLSRDRDHETQYF.

Worth noting for this clonotype: This may be a read error: a much more frequent sequence differs by one nucleotide. The CDR3 does not close with the conserved phenylalanine or tryptophan, likely indicating a read error. V and J are TRBV28 and TRBJ1-1; TRBD1 agrees at 7 bases. The CDR3 consists of 15 residues. The germline V gene has CDR1 MDHEN and CDR2 SYDVKM. The V segment lost 6 bases and the J segment 0 bases; nucleotides outside the gene matches: 7. The CDR3 loop reads CASSTGGGMNTEAFS. CDR3 bases: TGTGCCAGCAGCACCGGAGGGGGCATGAACACTGAAGCTTTCTCT.

This clonotype was counted many times. The genes are TRBV5-1 and TRBJ2-1; D may be TRBD1 or TRBD2 (5 bases each). Germline-derived CDR1 and CDR2 are SGHRS and YFSETQ. This CDR3 region has 15 residues. V was clipped by 3 bases and J by 2 bases, with 12 bases between them. The CDR3 DNA reads as TGCGCCAGCAGCTCCTCCGGGGCCCCCTACAATGAGCAGTTCTTC. Protein sequence: CASSSSGAPYNEQFF. The complete variable domain, with remaining parts taken from reference TRBV5-1 and TRBJ2-1, reads KAGVTQTPRYLIKTRGQQVTLSCSPISGHRSVSWYQQTPGQGLQFLFEYFSETQRNKGNFPGRFSGRQFSNSRSEMNVSTLELGDSALYLCASSSSGAPYNEQFFGPGTRLTVL.

The chain combines TRBV20-1 with TRBJ1-4, with TRBD1 matching over 7 bases. Looked up from germline, CDR1 is DFQATT and CDR2 is SNEGSKA (reference sequence). This CDR3 region has 13 residues. J was trimmed by 7 bases and V by 5 bases; bases with no gene match: 7. The CDR3 DNA follows: TGCAGTGCTCGAAGGGGGCTGGGTGAAAAACTGTTTTTT. Translating it yields CSARRGLGEKLFF.

This clonotype was recorded only once. The gene calls are TRBV29-1 and TRBJ1-6; TRBD1 matches 9 bases. Germline V gives CDR1 SQVTM, CDR2 ANQGSEA. The V gene end was trimmed by 5 bases and the J gene end by 7 bases; junction bases not matched to a gene: 3. CDR3 length: 13 residues. CDR3 bases: TGCAGCGTTCGGGACAGGGCAAATTCACCCCTCCACTTT. It encodes CSVRDRANSPLHF.

The chain combines TRBV7-8 with TRBJ2-6; 7 nucleotides agree with TRBD1. Germline CDR1 and CDR2: SGHVS and FQNEAQ. The CDR3 totals 18 residues. Trimming removed 3 bases from V and 3 bases from J; junction bases left unmatched: 11. This CDR3 is CASSLARGQNLGANVLTF. As DNA, the CDR3 is TGTGCCAGCAGCTTGGCCCGGGGACAGAACCTTGGGGCCAACGTCCTGACTTTC. The whole variable domain, remainder taken from reference TRBV7-8 and TRBJ2-6, is GAGVSQSPRYKVAKRGQDVALRCDPISGHVSLFWYQQALGQGPEFLTYFQNEAQLDKSGLPSDRFFAERPEGSVSTLKIQRTQQEDSAVYLCASSLARGQNLGANVLTFGAGSRLTVL.

V gene TRBV25-1 combines with J gene TRBJ2-7, with D possibly being TRBD2 (5 bases). CDR1 is MGHDK, CDR2 SYGVNS, per germline. CDR3 size: 15 residues. Between the trimmed V and J ends, which lost 6 bases and 3 bases, there was a span of 18 bases. The CDR3 here is CASSPDSRYHYEQYF. In DNA, the CDR3 is TGTGCCAGCAGCCCGGACTCCCGATACCACTACGAGCAGTACTTC.

The chain uses TRBV6-1 and TRBJ1-1; 7 positions match TRBD1. Germline V gene sequence: CDR1 MNHNS, CDR2 SASEGT. The CDR3 length is 14 residues. Trimming removed 2 bases from V and 4 bases from J; junction bases left unmatched: 4. CDR3 residues: CASSEPAGGTEAFF. CDR3 coding DNA: TGTGCCAGCAGTGAACCGGCAGGGGGCACTGAAGCTTTCTTT.

In the case of this clonotype: A much larger clone sits a single nucleotide away, making a read error possible. The rearrangement links TRBV10-3 to TRBJ1-4; D is ambiguous. The V gene's germline CDR1 is ENHRY and CDR2 SYGVKD. The CDR3 has 15 amino acids. Trimming took 7 bases from V and 6 from J, leaving 18 bases between them. The chain's CDR3 is CAIKRSSVFDEKLFF. In DNA form, the CDR3 reads TGTGCCATCAAGCGTTCGTCGGTGTTCGATGAAAAACTGTTTTTT.